This paragraph reports one T cell receptor (beta chain). No antigen is known for it. Here immunoSEQ multiplex PCR was the method, and the copy in TCRdb shows in-frame clones only, minus some. Of about 130,000 clones in the sample, 90% are singletons; the top ten hold about 7%. This specimen comes from a study of T cell responses to AZD1222 COVID-19 vaccine. Whole-study findings and limits: Regions 160-218 and 743-854 held dominance among vaccine-associated CD4 TCRs, which spanned spike. Mostly white British, mostly female donors; authors suggested clonal diversity may be underestimated. Repertoire collection took place solely once the T cell response had peaked.

V gave up 2 bases and J gave up 11 bases, with 10 bases separating them. Germline loops: CDR1 SGHTS, CDR2 YDEGEE. The CDR3 loop spans 11 amino acids. The material was peripheral blood, obtained on day 0 of AZD1222 vaccination. The chain employs TRBV5-8 and TRBJ1-1; D gene unclear. The receptor was isolated from an adult in good health. The CDR3 DNA reads TGTGCCAGCAGCTTTGCCACCGGGGCTTTCTTT. Its protein product is CASSFATGAFF.